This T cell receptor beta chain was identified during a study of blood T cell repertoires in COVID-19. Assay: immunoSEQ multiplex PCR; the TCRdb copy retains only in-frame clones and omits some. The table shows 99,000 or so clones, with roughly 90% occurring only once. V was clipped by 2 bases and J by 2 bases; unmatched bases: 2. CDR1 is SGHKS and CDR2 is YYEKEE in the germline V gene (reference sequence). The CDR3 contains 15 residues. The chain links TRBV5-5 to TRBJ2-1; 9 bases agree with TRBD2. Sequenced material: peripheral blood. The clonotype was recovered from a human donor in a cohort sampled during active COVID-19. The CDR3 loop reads CASSLAGGTYNEQFF. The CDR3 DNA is TGTGCCAGCAGCTTAGCGGGAGGAACCTACAATGAGCAGTTCTTC.